One and the same sample provided the 5 T cell receptor beta chains below, sequenced in a study of T cells expressing NK-cell markers (dated by TCRdb to the early 2020s). Receptor amplification or capture employed 5' RACE. Reads for this sample came from an Illumina HiSeq 2000. TCRdb reprocessed the reads, and each CDR3 protein sequence is entered once, without DNA. The sample table on file contains roughly 420,000 distinct CDR3 sequences. Clones ranked in the top ten supply 7.3% of the sample. The sample consisted of blood T cells: a sorted CD56 or NKG2C T cell subset, CD4+ or CD8+ T cells, or bulk PBMC T cells (not recorded which). The receptor set was obtained from a woman aged 18 to 69 in good health.

The chain combines TRBV11-2 with TRBJ2-3; without DNA, the TCRdb call of TRBD1 cannot be checked. Germline V gene data show CDR1 as SGHAT and CDR2 as FQNNGV. The CDR3 loop spans 12 amino acids. The CDR3 here is CASRLQGDTQYF.

J is TRBJ2-5 and V is TRBV20-1; TCRdb designates TRBD1, a call that cannot be tested without DNA. There are 13 residues in the CDR3. Germline lookup yields CDR1 DFQATT and CDR2 SNEGSKA (reference sequence). This chain's CDR3 is CSAIGPLRGTQYF.

V and J are TRBV2 and TRBJ2-2. Germline CDR1 SNHLY, CDR2 FYNNEI. There are 14 residues in the CDR3. CDR3 sequence: CASSEVTTSGELFF.

The rearrangement joins TRBV4-3 to TRBJ2-1; TCRdb's D call of TRBD1 is untestable without DNA. Germline assignment: CDR1 LGHNA and CDR2 YSLEER. This CDR3 region has 18 residues. Here the CDR3 reads CASSHGVGQGRDYNEQFF.

The rearrangement links TRBV6-2 or TRBV6-3 to TRBJ1-2. The CDR3 has 16 residues. The germline V gene encodes CDR1 MNHEY and CDR2 SVGEGT. CDR3 region: CASSYSGNRANYGYTF.